The clone carrying this T cell receptor (beta chain) was picked up many times. One entry per CDR3 protein, called by TCRdb with MiXCR from the RACE reads. There are 380,000 or so distinct CDR3 sequences in the sample; 4% to 5.5% occur only once, and under 3% lies in the top ten. Stated time point: patch test 1, 2 weeks after DPC sensitization. Sample treatment: therapeutic diphenylcyclopropenone sensitization with weekly scalp DPC. The data stem from a study of human T cells and chemical hapten exposure. CDR1 MNHNS and CDR2 SASEGT come from the germline V gene. V gave up 3 bases and J gave up 6 bases, with 14 bases separating them. The CDR3 contains 14 residues.

The chain combines TRBV6-1 with TRBJ1-1; D is unclear. The sample in question was whole blood, obtained in connection with sensitization to the hapten diphenylcyclopropenone (DPC). The clonotype was recovered from a woman in her fifties or sixties with alopecia areata. Some clones in this sample may be carry-over from other donors' samples. The CDR3 region is CASSDFSGSAEAFF. The CDR3 coding sequence is TGTGCCAGCAGTGATTTTAGTGGTTCGGCTGAAGCTTTCTTT.